The 6 T cell receptor beta chains in this list originate from one sample, sequenced in a study of T cell repertoires in cytomegalovirus infection. TCRdb fed the reads into MiXCR, producing one record per CDR3 protein. The sample carries a few hundred thousand distinct CDR3 sequences, 15% to 20% recorded once. Sequenced material: PBMCs. The receptor set was obtained from a human donor in good health (CMV status not recorded). Some clones in this sample may be carry-over from other donors' samples.

This rearrangement joins TRBV28 to TRBJ2-7, with 8 bases fitting TRBD1. The CDR3 is 16 amino acids. The germline gives CDR1 MDHEN, CDR2 SYDVKM. Losses at the gene ends were 4 bases for V and 3 bases for J; bases not matched to a gene: 11. CDR3 sequence (DNA): TGTGCCAGCAGTTCCTCCGGTGGACAGGGTGTCTACGAGCAGTACTTC. This codes for CASSSSGGQGVYEQYF.

This clonotype was observed many times. V is TRBV7-2 and J is TRBJ2-5; 8 bases agree with TRBD1. The germline gives CDR1 SGHTA, CDR2 FQGNSA. This CDR3 is built from 15 residues. Losses at the gene ends were 3 bases for V and 5 bases for J; bases not matched to a gene: 8. The CDR3 DNA sequence: TGTGCCAGCAGCTTGGCCTCAGGGGGCAGGGAGACCCAGTACTTC. Amino acid sequence: CASSLASGGRETQYF.

The V and J genes are TRBV25-1 and TRBJ1-4, with D perhaps TRBD1 (6 bases). The CDR3 has 14 amino acids. Trimming removed 4 bases at V and 8 bases at J, with 14 bases between. Germline CDR1 and CDR2: MGHDK and SYGVNS. CDR3 region: CASSVGAGLEKLFF. The CDR3 DNA sequence: TGTGCCAGCAGTGTGGGGGCAGGCTTGGAAAAACTGTTTTTT.

This clonotype occurred a few times. The V gene is TRBV20-1, the J gene TRBJ2-3; perhaps TRBD2 as D (5 bases). The germline gives CDR1 DFQATT, CDR2 SNEGSKA (reference sequence). The V end was cut by 0 bases, the J end by 5 bases, with 24 bases between. The CDR3 length is 18 residues. CDR3 DNA sequence: TGCAGTGCTAGAGATTCCCATTCGATGTGGGGTGGAGGAGATACGCAGTATTTT. Amino acid sequence: CSARDSHSMWGGGDTQYF.

This clonotype came up a few times. The genes are TRBV12-3 or TRBV12-4 and TRBJ1-1; a weak D match, TRBD1 (6 bases). The ends were cut back, 3 bases at V and 8 bases at J, with 13 bases in the middle. The length of the CDR3 is 13 residues. This CDR3 reads CASSFRGGREAFF. In nucleotides, the CDR3 is TGTGCCAGCAGTTTTAGGGGGGGCAGGGAAGCTTTCTTT.

This clonotype was observed at least ten times. V gene TRBV2 combines with J gene TRBJ2-1; a weak D match, TRBD1 (5 bases). The CDR3 sequence is 11 residues long. CDR1 SNHLY and CDR2 FYNNEI come from the germline V gene. Trimming shortened V by 8 bases and J by 11 bases, and 13 bases separated the two germline ends. CDR3 DNA: TGTGCCAGCCGCCAAGGGGATAAGCAGTTCTTC. Amino acids: CASRQGDKQFF.